This T cell receptor (beta chain) was retrieved from a study of cytomegalovirus exposure and HLA in healthy donors (dated 2017 in TCRdb). The study in broad terms: An earlier analysis of approximately 640 of the donors reported 250 to 350 Gb of sequence data and 100 million to 140 million unique TCR beta sequences from approximately 180 million T cells. Donor age, sex, ethnicity and CMV serostatus were compiled alongside the repertoire data. An earlier analysis of nearly 600 of the donors applied high-throughput TCR beta sequencing to assess whether each TCR beta V gene segment acted as functional or pseudogenic. The T cell repertoires of about 700 subjects were profiled by immunosequencing and related to cytomegalovirus serostatus. In a later analysis, previously published TCR beta repertoires from several hundred donors were re-analyzed and high-resolution HLA genotyping was added so that TCR occurrence patterns could be studied. About 300 gigabases of sequencing data and around 88 million unique TCR sequences made up an early release that covered 500 to 650 HLA-typed donors. To predict cytomegalovirus infection status, the study combined high-throughput TCR immunosequencing, statistical association of individual TCRs with disease status, and machine learning. All discovery cohort repertoires had been generated on a single sequencing platform. Along with the approximately 700-subject first cohort, a separate validation cohort of more than 90 different subjects was used. Roughly 5 DR-DQ haplotypes were handled as single units for association and clustering, since linkage in the cohort was strong. Rather than using new phenotypic data, the later analysis identified candidate immune exposures from TCR beta sequences and from how often those sequences occurred across donors. Among about 360 genotyped donors of the cohort, an average of approximately 240,000 unique TCR beta nucleotide sequences were sequenced per donor, 15% to 20% of them non-productive. The number of typed donors differed by locus: roughly 629-630 for A, B, C, DRB1 and DQB1; roughly 510 for DQA1; around 580 for DPA1; and roughly 450 for DPB1. The genetic ancestry cluster associated with self-reported Caucasian donors included over 80% of the roughly 380 genotyped donors. Both class I and class II loci were covered by HLA typing, at four-digit resolution. The aim of the study was to test whether cataloging public T cell receptors could identify signatures of past pathogen exposure. A later genetic analysis took genome-wide SNP genotypes for about 55% of the roughly 670 donors and used that subset as a discovery cohort. The full study reports these points: The sequencing pipeline was judged likely to have produced a cluster of highly shared sequence variants as a technical artifact. An association between a missense DCLRE1C variant and V-gene and J-gene trimming of TCR beta chains was found in a later genetic analysis and replicated in an independent cohort. Strong co-occurrence of HLA alleles, especially DR and DQ, made assigning TCR associations to individual alleles difficult. Only TCR beta chains were sequenced in this cohort, and the absence of alpha or paired-chain data limited detectable features. Broadly in line with IMGT annotations, most TCR beta V segments showed up in productive rearrangements about 87% or about 30% of the time in an earlier analysis of a few hundred of the donors. In vitro tests confirmed that a few of the cytomegalovirus-associated TCR beta chains recognize cytomegalovirus antigens. A later analysis found that most CMV-associated TCR beta chains appeared HLA-restricted, with HLA associations seemingly driven largely by CMV exposure. Because HLA typing was missing for some donors at each locus, association tests included only the typed subset. A further reported finding was that TCR beta sequences accurately predicted the HLA-A and HLA-B alleles for most subjects in the first cohort. According to a later genetic analysis, donors in an Asian-associated ancestry cluster had fewer N-insertions in productive TCRs than the approximately 650-donor mean. Several of the top co-occurrence clusters appeared to be linked to parvovirus B19, influenza, CMV and Epstein-Barr virus, according to a later analysis. In a later analysis, the rate of TCR association differed among HLA loci, with DRB1 alleles having the most associated TCRs and HLA-C alleles having the fewest. The earlier analysis of a few hundred of the donors excluded some 16 rarely observed V segments, including chromosome 9 orphons, because counts were too low. In a later analysis, HLA-associated TCR beta chains were found to be more clonally expanded and to have lower generation probabilities than equally common non-associated chains. In a later analysis, about 17,000 TCR beta sequences were associated with specific HLA alleles at a false discovery rate of 0.05. The authors suggested that the approach could potentially be generalized to other disease states and immunological phenotypes. The classifier was reported to diagnose cytomegalovirus status with high specificity and sensitivity in both the original and validation cohorts. For the cohort, immune exposure information was limited to CMV serostatus. Correlated functional status among segregating V segments might reflect linkage disequilibrium, but an unknown experimental factor could not be ruled out. While some public TCRs were present in many individuals, most TCR sequences turned up only very rarely across donors. The presence/absence analyses assumed that sequencing depth was roughly uniform across donors, and that assumption may not be true. Because the 87-base-pair reads could not distinguish some IMGT-functional V segments, including TRBV6-2 and TRBV6-3, those segments were excluded. The study listed approximately 150 TCR beta chains as associated with cytomegalovirus.

CDR1 and CDR2 are read off the germline V gene as MNHEY and SVGAGI. Including the terminal cysteine and phenylalanine, the CDR3 comprises 15 residues. The sequence is cut down to CDR3 DNA, 45 bases in frame from base 1. Ends trimmed: V by 4 bases, J by 6 bases; bases unmatched to a gene: 7. The cohort comprised more than 550 healthy bone marrow donors. At the time of sampling, all cohort members were nominally healthy, though unrecorded immune exposures were likely present. The donor tested CMV seronegative and was one of the 352 seronegative cohort members. A peripheral blood sample was provided by each donor, and peripheral blood mononuclear cells were used for TCR beta sequencing. The Qiagen DNeasy Blood Extraction Kit was used to extract genomic DNA from the blood cell samples. This clone was counted between two and nine times. This clone's antigen is unknown. Base qualities were left out, and no much larger clone turns up one base away.

Library generation was performed with the immunoSEQ multiplex PCR assay. A mixture of 60 forward primers for TCR Vbeta segments and 13 reverse primers for TCR Jbeta segments was used in the multiplex PCR. Amplification of the CDR3 region of rearranged TCR beta genes was performed with a multiplex PCR assay on genomic DNA. The amplified TCR beta libraries were sequenced on the Illumina HiSeq System as 87-base-pair reads. Turning to the authors' computational methods: A later analysis counted about 80 million unique TCR beta chains across the 550 to 800 repertoires, and roughly 11 million of these chains were shared by at least two donors. Raw reads were error-corrected and collapsed into unique sequences with a nearest-neighbor algorithm that merged closely related sequences to remove PCR and sequencing errors. Alignment of CDR3 sequences to IMGT reference sequences was used to assign V, D and J gene segments. For a sequence to be retained, at least a six-nucleotide match to both a V gene segment and a J gene segment was required. A rearrangement was called productive if the CDR3 had no stop codons and remained in frame with V and J, and every other rearrangement was called non-productive. Following IMGT convention, CDR3 was defined as the stretch from the second conserved V-encoded cysteine up to the conserved J-encoded phenylalanine. In an earlier analysis of around 570 of the donors, sequences lacking an unambiguous match to a single V gene segment were excluded. In an earlier analysis of 587 of the donors, a V segment was called functional when productive rearrangements were above 56.7%, and segregating when the standard deviation between donors exceeded 5%. A statistical classification framework was built for diagnosing cytomegalovirus status from the catalog of TCR beta chain sequences. In a later analysis, V and J genes were assigned by comparing TCR nucleotide sequences against IMGT/GENE-DB human TR gene sequences. The TCRdist pipeline was used in a later analysis to assign CDR3 sequences and most-parsimonious VDJ recombination scenarios. A later analysis defined each TCR beta chain by its CDR3 amino acid sequence plus V-gene family, and excluded reads lacking a unique V-gene family. In a later analysis, approximately 590 highly shared, low-generation-probability nucleotide sequences were removed to address suspected cross-contamination and a sequencing artifact. A later analysis calculated a clonal expansion index for each public chain from normalized within-repertoire ranks of inferred template counts. In a later analysis, generation probabilities were computed with a VDJ recombination model fitted to out-of-frame rearrangements, and the resulting probabilities were checked against IGoR. In a later analysis, TCR-TCR, TCR-HLA and TCR-CMV co-occurrence was scored with hypergeometric tests, and a repertoire-size bias correction was applied to TCR pairs. A later analysis estimated false discovery rates by permuting HLA or CMV assignments 20 times. In a later analysis, co-occurring TCRs were grouped using DBSCAN, with TCRdist sequence similarity added in when clustering inside HLA-allele-positive subsets. Co-occurrence clustering excluded repertoires with fewer than 30,000 or more than 120,000 public chains, plus five with anomalous nucleotide sharing. The table comes from immuneACCESS by way of TCRdb, which keeps in-frame sequences with V and J called. Part of the clones is missing from these tables; in studies checked, under half for an unresolved V gene and the rest for unknown reasons. That table gives V, J and clone size, and the DNA gave D and trimming. The sample table shows more than 110,000 clones, and 70% are seen once. The ten biggest clones cover 1.6% of the sample.

Material for sequencing was PBMCs. This TCR came from a woman younger than 45 in good health and CMV-seronegative. In this chain, TRBV6-5 is recombined with TRBJ2-1; TRBD1 matches 9 bases in the middle. The DNA sequence is TGTGCCAGCAGTTCCGGGACAGGGTACAGCAATGAGCAGTTCTTC. It codes for CASSSGTGYSNEQFF.